This TCR beta chain was sequenced during a study of T cell repertoires in cytomegalovirus infection. On the study more broadly: Public TCR beta signatures provided an indication of both CMV infection and a matching HLA type.

MiXCR, applied by TCRdb to the reads, yields one record per CDR3 protein. The data show approximately 300,000 distinct CDR3 sequences, about 29% seen once. Study conclusions and caveats: Cumulative public TCR beta family frequency identified CMV carriers with the relevant HLA. It was HLA-C-restricted CMV-specific TCR beta clonotypes that dominated the response ex vivo.

This clonotype has only a few counts. Its antigen is undetermined. The CDR3 is made up of 15 amino acids. Per the germline V gene, CDR1 is DFQATT and CDR2 is SNEGSKA (reference sequence). Trimming cost V 1 base and J 0 bases, with 10 bases left between them. The source material was cultured PBMCs, sampled from culture after CMV antigen stimulation. The source of this sequence is a human donor in good health (CMV status not recorded). Some clones in this sample may be carry-over from other donors' samples. The chain has TRBV20-1 and TRBJ2-1; either TRBD1 or TRBD2 may fit D (5 bases each). This chain's CDR3 is CSARAGQNSYNEQFF. CDR3 coding DNA: TGCAGTGCTAGAGCGGGGCAGAACTCCTACAATGAGCAGTTCTTC.